The 23 T cell receptor beta chains listed next were all sequenced from one sample in a study of blood T cell repertoires in COVID-19. Sequencing used immunoSEQ multiplex PCR; TCRdb keeps in-frame clones, though not all of them. The sample has 86,000 or so clones, roughly four fifths seen once. Sequenced: peripheral blood. The receptors were gathered from a woman aged 80 or older with acute or convalescent COVID-19.

The chain carries TRBV6-5 and TRBJ2-7; 10 nucleotides agree with TRBD1. The length of the CDR3 is 13 residues. Trimming at V came to 7 bases and at J to 6 bases, leaving 6 bases not matched to a gene. From germline, CDR1 is MNHEY and CDR2 SVGAGI. The CDR3 DNA is TGTGCCAGCACCCGGACAGGGGGTTTCGAGCAGTACTTC. Amino acid sequence: CASTRTGGFEQYF.

This chain joins TRBV21-1 and TRBJ1-3; the D call in the table, TRBD1, was not verified against the DNA. TRBV21-1 is termed a pseudogene. The CDR3 covers 16 residues. The CDR3 here is CASSRGQGSSGNTIYF. For the CDR3, the DNA is TGTGCCAGCAGCCGGGGACAGGGGAGCTCTGGAAACACCATATATTTT.

The CDR3 protein is CASSGRGAEITKNIQYF. Written as DNA, the CDR3 is TGTGCCAGTAGTGGAAGGGGCGCGGAAATAACCAAAAACATTCAGTACTTC. The rearrangement links TRBV19 to TRBJ2-4, with D possibly TRBD1 on 5 matching bases. The germline V gene encodes CDR1 LNHDA and CDR2 SQIVND (reference sequence). This CDR3 has 17 residues. Deletions cut 5 bases from V and 2 bases from J, with 19 bases between.

This clone was detected a few times. CDR3 region: CASRQGAGEAFF. The CDR3 DNA reads TGTGCCAGTAGGCAGGGGGCTGGTGAAGCTTTCTTT. This chain links TRBV19 with TRBJ1-1; 8 nucleotides match TRBD1. The trim removed 6 bases at V and 7 bases at J, leaving 4 bases unmatched. CDR1 is LNHDA and CDR2 is SQIVND in the germline V gene (reference sequence). The length of the CDR3 is 12 residues.

The chain links TRBV11-2 to TRBJ2-3; 8 bases line up with TRBD2. Germline lookup yields CDR1 SGHAT and CDR2 FQNNGV. The CDR3 sequence is 16 residues long. Losses at the gene ends were 1 base for V and 1 base for J; bases not matched to a gene: 4. CDR3 amino acids: CASSLVAGGRTDTQYF. In DNA form, the CDR3 reads TGTGCCAGCAGCTTAGTTGCGGGGGGACGCACAGATACGCAGTATTTT.

The genes are TRBV7-9 and TRBJ2-7; 8 positions agree with TRBD2. Germline trimming cut 0 bases from V and 7 bases from J; bases unmatched to any gene: 8. There are 15 residues in the CDR3. Germline V gene sequence: CDR1 SEHNR, CDR2 FQNEAQ (reference sequence). The CDR3 nucleotides read TGTGCCAGCAGCTTAGCTTCCCTAGCGGGTGGGGAGCAGTACTTC. Encoded protein: CASSLASLAGGEQYF.

The rearrangement uses TRBV5-1 and TRBJ1-5; 7 bases align to TRBD1. Germline CDR1 is SGHRS and CDR2 is YFSETQ. The CDR3 has 13 amino acids. The V gene end was trimmed by 4 bases and the J gene end by 7 bases; junction bases not matched to a gene: 5. In nucleotides, the CDR3 is TGCGCCAGCAGCCCCAACAGGGGACAGCCCCAGCATTTT. It is translated as CASSPNRGQPQHF.

This clone has more than one count but fewer than ten. This chain connects TRBV29-1 to TRBJ2-5; 7 bases agree with TRBD1. CDR1 is SQVTM and CDR2 is ANQGSEA in the germline V gene. The CDR3 length is 13 residues. The V gene end was trimmed by 7 bases and the J gene end by 2 bases; junction bases not matched to a gene: 7. The CDR3 loop reads CSAGQTIQETQYF. In DNA, the CDR3 is TGCAGCGCGGGACAGACCATTCAAGAGACCCAGTACTTC.

The count of this clone is one. The chain combines TRBV28 with TRBJ2-3; D perhaps matches TRBD2 (6 bases). Trimming shortened V by 8 bases and J by 6 bases, and 12 bases separated the two germline ends. The germline CDR1 and CDR2 sequences are MDHEN and SYDVKM. CDR3 length equals 12 residues. The CDR3 coding sequence is TGTGCCAGCGGGGGGACGAGGGATACGCAGTATTTT. Translated: CASGGTRDTQYF.

The chain has TRBV5-5 and TRBJ1-3; no definite D call. The ends were cut back, 0 bases at V and 0 bases at J, with 10 bases in the middle. This CDR3 comprises 16 residues. Germline V gene data show CDR1 as SGHKS and CDR2 as YYEKEE (reference sequence). The CDR3 region is CASSLVVGDSGNTIYF. As DNA, the CDR3 is TGTGCCAGCAGCTTGGTTGTTGGAGACTCTGGAAACACCATATATTTT. The variable domain in full, completed from reference TRBV5-5 and TRBJ1-3, reads DAGVTQSPTHLIKTRGQQVTLRCSPISGHKSVSWYQQVLGQGPQFIFQYYEKEERGRGNFPDRFSARQFPNYSSELNVNALLLGDSALYLCASSLVVGDSGNTIYFGEGSWLTVV.

The chain couples TRBV5-4 to TRBJ2-7; maybe TRBD1 (6 bases). This CDR3 has 14 amino acids. Deletions cut 0 bases from V and 5 bases from J, with 12 bases between. Germline-derived CDR1 and CDR2 are SGHNT and YYREEE (reference sequence). This CDR3 reads CASSLATGSHEQYF. DNA for the CDR3: TGTGCCAGCAGCTTGGCTACAGGGTCCCACGAGCAGTACTTC.

This clone was observed once. The chain has TRBV15 and TRBJ1-1; 7 bases agree with TRBD1. V lost 0 bases, J lost 5 bases, and 12 bases stayed unmatched. The germline V gene encodes CDR1 LNHNV and CDR2 YYDKDF (reference sequence). The CDR3 extends over 17 amino acids. DNA of the CDR3: TGTGCCACCAGCAGAGAGGGGGAACAGGGGATATGGACTGAAGCTTTCTTT. This encodes CATSREGEQGIWTEAFF.

The rearrangement uses TRBV5-6 and TRBJ1-1; maybe TRBD1 (6 bases). V gave up 4 bases and J gave up 3 bases, with 13 bases separating them. Per germline, CDR1 SGHDT and CDR2 YYEEEE. The CDR3 consists of 14 residues. The CDR3 loop reads CASSPQGRDTEAFF. The CDR3, as DNA: TGTGCCAGCAGCCCCCAGGGGCGCGACACTGAAGCTTTCTTT. The complete variable domain, with remaining parts taken from reference TRBV5-6 and TRBJ1-1, reads DAGVTQSPTHLIKTRGQQVTLRCSPKSGHDTVSWYQQALGQGPQFIFQYYEEEERQRGNFPDRFSGHQFPNYSSELNVNALLLGDSALYLCASSPQGRDTEAFFGQGTRLTVV.

The gene calls are TRBV28 and TRBJ2-7; a possible D gene is TRBD2 (6 bases). Trimming shortened V by 3 bases and J by 3 bases, and 12 bases separated the two germline ends. CDR3 size: 14 residues. From germline, CDR1 is MDHEN and CDR2 SYDVKM. The DNA of the CDR3 is TGTGCCAGCAGTTTCCGGGGGAGTGGCTACGAGCAGTACTTC. Its translation: CASSFRGSGYEQYF.

The chain uses TRBV4-1 and TRBJ1-4; 8 bases match TRBD1. The CDR3 totals 14 residues. V was clipped by 4 bases and J by 8 bases; unmatched bases: 6. CDR1 MGHRA and CDR2 YSYEKL come from the germline V gene. The CDR3 nucleotides are TGCGCCAGCAGCCTTGGACAGGGTAACGAAAAACTGTTTTTT. Translated: CASSLGQGNEKLFF.

The V gene is TRBV28, the J gene TRBJ1-5, with a tentative D call TRBD1 (6 bases). V was pared by 3 bases and J by 4 bases, with 13 bases between. The CDR3 sequence is 15 residues long. CDR1 is MDHEN and CDR2 is SYDVKM in the germline V gene. CDR3 in amino acids: CASSLGGARNQPQHF. DNA for the CDR3: TGTGCCAGCAGTTTGGGGGGGGCTCGTAATCAGCCCCAGCATTTT.

The chain couples TRBV28 to TRBJ2-3; TRBD2 agrees at 12 bases. CDR3 length: 15 residues. V shed 5 bases and J 7 bases; nucleotides not matched to a gene: 7. CDR1 MDHEN and CDR2 SYDVKM come from the germline V gene. CDR3 residues: CASSLRTSGTYTQYF. DNA for the CDR3: TGTGCCAGCAGTCTAAGGACTAGCGGGACATATACGCAGTATTTT. Filled out from reference TRBV28 and TRBJ2-3, the complete variable domain reads DVKVTQSSRYLVKRTGEKVFLECVQDMDHENMFWYRQDPGLGLRLIYFSYDVKMKEKGDIPEGYSVSREKKERFSLILESASTNQTSMYLCASSLRTSGTYTQYFGPGTRLTVL.

The CDR3 DNA follows: TGTGCCAGCAGCTTACCGGGACAGGGAACCACCGGGGAGCTGTTTTTT. This sequence encodes CASSLPGQGTTGELFF. The rearrangement uses TRBV5-6 and TRBJ2-2, with 9 bases matching TRBD1. The CDR3 is 16 amino acids. Germline assignment: CDR1 SGHDT and CDR2 YYEEEE. V shed 2 bases and J 4 bases; nucleotides not matched to a gene: 6. Supplemented by reference TRBV5-6 and TRBJ2-2, the full variable domain reads DAGVTQSPTHLIKTRGQQVTLRCSPKSGHDTVSWYQQALGQGPQFIFQYYEEEERQRGNFPDRFSGHQFPNYSSELNVNALLLGDSALYLCASSLPGQGTTGELFFGEGSRLTVL.

The chain recombines TRBV19 with TRBJ2-5, with D perhaps matching TRBD1 (6 bases). V lost 5 bases to trimming and J lost 2 bases, with 12 bases between them. The CDR3 is 14 residues long. The germline V gene encodes CDR1 LNHDA and CDR2 SQIVND (reference sequence). The CDR3 DNA is TGTGCCAGTAGTGAAGGGGGAAATCAAGAGACCCAGTACTTC. Protein product: CASSEGGNQETQYF.

The rearrangement uses TRBV5-1 and TRBJ2-1, with D possibly being TRBD2 (5 bases). Per germline, CDR1 SGHRS and CDR2 YFSETQ. The CDR3 contains 15 residues. V lost 1 base and J 6 bases, leaving 14 bases between the germline ends. The CDR3 DNA is TGCGCCAGCAGCTTGTTCTCGGGGTCCGGCAATGAGCAGTTCTTC. Its translation: CASSLFSGSGNEQFF.

This clone appeared once. The rearrangement uses TRBV7-8 and TRBJ2-7; maybe TRBD2 (6 bases). This CDR3 is built from 17 residues. CDR1 SGHVS and CDR2 FQNEAQ come from the germline V gene. Deletions cut 3 bases from V and 5 bases from J, with 23 bases between. The CDR3 nucleotides read TGTGCCAGCAGCTTCAGACTAGGACCCCATCGCTGGGACGAGCAGTACTTC. Translating it yields CASSFRLGPHRWDEQYF.

The V and J genes are TRBV6-6 and TRBJ1-5, with 8 bases aligning to TRBD1. CDR1 is MNHNY and CDR2 is SVGAGI in the germline V gene (reference sequence). The CDR3 is 15 amino acids. Trimming cost V 0 bases and J 9 bases; bases outside gene matches: 7. DNA of the CDR3: TGTGCCAGCAGTTACTCGGAACAGGGGGTAGGGCCCCAGCATTTT. Translation: CASSYSEQGVGPQHF.

This clone was seen a few times. Other DNA sequences of this sample code for an identical CDR3. The chain is built from TRBV7-3 and TRBJ2-7; 7 nucleotides match TRBD1. Per the germline V gene, CDR1 is SGHTA and CDR2 is FQGTGA. The ends lost 5 bases at V and 3 bases at J; junction bases unmatched: 4. This CDR3 contains 13 residues. Here the CDR3 DNA reads TGTGCCAGCAGCGCACGACAGGGCTACGAGCAGTACTTC. It codes for CASSARQGYEQYF.